Each of the 2 T cell receptor beta chains below was sequenced from the same sample in a study of beta chain features in type 1 diabetes. The study, taken as a whole, reports: In every one of the four CD4+ subsets, TCRB CDR3s were moderately but significantly shorter in Type 1 diabetes patients.

No cognate antigen is known for these TCRs. Sequenced material consisted of expressed TCRB transcripts (all of the isolated RNA was reverse transcribed). Data came from immunoSEQ multiplex PCR; TCRdb stores just in-frame clones and leaves some out. The sample records 250,000 to 300,000 clones, 14% being singletons. The sample consisted of naive CD4+ T cells from blood. These receptor sequences come from a man aged 25-45 years with type 1 diabetes.

V usage is TRBV30 and J usage is TRBJ2-5; 8 bases agree with TRBD1. V was clipped by 5 bases and J by 4 bases; unmatched bases: 0. The CDR3 is made up of 11 amino acids. The germline CDR1 and CDR2 sequences are GTSNPN and SVGIG (reference sequence). The CDR3 loop is CAWGTGETQYF. Here the CDR3 DNA reads TGTGCCTGGGGGACAGGAGAGACCCAGTACTTC.

This clone was detected only a few times. The chain links TRBV7-8 to TRBJ2-2; unclear D gene. From germline, CDR1 is SGHVS and CDR2 FQNEAQ. The length of the CDR3 is 13 residues. V gave up 3 bases and J gave up 7 bases, with 9 bases separating them. The CDR3 protein is CASSFRVVGELFF. The CDR3 DNA reads TGTGCCAGCAGCTTTCGGGTGGTCGGGGAGCTGTTTTTT.